These 8 T cell receptor beta chains originate from one sample sequenced in a study of shared clonotypes between healthy human individuals. The table came from immunoSEQ multiplex PCR; TCRdb's copy has only in-frame clones and leaves some out. Here the sample spans a few hundred thousand clones, around 70% being singletons. Sample: memory CD4+ T cells sorted from blood. Subset: CD45RA-negative fraction. These receptor sequences come from a man aged 25 to 40 in good health.

The chain has TRBV20-1 and TRBJ1-4, with D perhaps TRBD1 (5 bases). The V end was cut by 7 bases, the J end by 12 bases, with 12 bases between. Germline lookup yields CDR1 DFQATT and CDR2 SNEGSKA (reference sequence). The CDR3 runs 10 residues. CDR3 sequence reads: CSVGTEELFF. Here the CDR3 DNA reads TGCAGTGTCGGGACCGAAGAACTGTTTTTT.

This clone was found a few times. The rearrangement uses TRBV5-1 and TRBJ2-1; no clear D gene. Germline-derived CDR1 and CDR2 are SGHRS and YFSETQ. V was cut by 5 bases and J by 8 bases, with 8 bases left in between. The CDR3 consists of 11 residues. In nucleotides, the CDR3 is TGCGCCAGCAGTTTGCACGATGAGCAGTTCTTC. Protein sequence: CASSLHDEQFF.

This chain connects TRBV6-1 to TRBJ1-1; D gene ambiguous. The CDR3 totals 12 residues. With 2 bases removed from V and 5 bases from J, the gap between germline ends came to 6 bases. From germline, CDR1 is MNHNS and CDR2 SASEGT. CDR3 in amino acids: CASSELWTEAFF. In DNA, the CDR3 is TGTGCCAGCAGTGAATTGTGGACTGAAGCTTTCTTT.

The genes are TRBV18 and TRBJ1-4; TRBD1 aligns across 9 bases. CDR3 length equals 15 residues. The germline CDR1 and CDR2 sequences are KGHSH and LQKENI. V shed 2 bases and J 7 bases; nucleotides not matched to a gene: 5. The CDR3 nucleotides read TGTGCCAGCTCACCAACTACAGGGGGCCTTGAAAAACTGTTTTTT. This gives the protein CASSPTTGGLEKLFF.

The chain couples TRBV29-1 to TRBJ2-2; possibly TRBD1 for D (5 bases). The CDR3 spans 13 residues. Deletions cut 7 bases from V and 5 bases from J, with 14 bases between. Germline assignment: CDR1 SQVTM and CDR2 ANQGSEA. The CDR3 protein is CSAGGKGTGELFF. The DNA for the CDR3 is TGCAGCGCCGGCGGCAAGGGGACCGGGGAGCTGTTTTTT.

The genes are TRBV9 and TRBJ1-4; 9 bases map to TRBD1. Germline CDR1 reads SGDLS; CDR2 reads YYNGEE. The ends lost 4 bases at V and 4 bases at J; junction bases unmatched: 11. The CDR3 totals 17 residues. CDR3 nucleotide sequence: TGTGCCAGCAGCCCTTTCTCGGTGGGACAGGGTAATGAAAAACTGTTTTTT. It yields the protein CASSPFSVGQGNEKLFF.

This chain connects TRBV18 to TRBJ2-4, with TRBD1 as a possible D gene (5 bases). CDR1 KGHSH and CDR2 LQKENI come from the germline V gene. V was cut by 2 bases and J by 0 bases, with 17 bases left in between. The CDR3 totals 18 residues. The CDR3 sequence: CASSPARQTPLAKNIQYF. The CDR3 DNA reads TGTGCCAGCTCACCAGCGAGACAGACACCCCTAGCCAAAAACATTCAGTACTTC. Combining the CDR3 with reference TRBV18 and TRBJ2-4 gives the whole variable domain NAGVMQNPRHLVRRRGQEARLRCSPMKGHSHVYWYRQLPEEGLKFMVYLQKENIIDESGMPKERFSAEFPKEGPSILRIQQVVRGDSAAYFCASSPARQTPLAKNIQYFGAGTRLSVL.

The table lists this clone with a few counts. The chain couples TRBV6-6 to TRBJ2-4; D is uncertain. Germline CDR1 and CDR2: MNHNY and SVGAGI (reference sequence). Trimming shortened V by 8 bases and J by 6 bases, and 11 bases separated the two germline ends. The CDR3 contains 12 residues. The CDR3 protein is CASEAFGNIQYF. CDR3 nucleotides: TGTGCCAGCGAGGCTTTCGGAAACATTCAGTACTTC.